This T cell receptor beta chain is drawn from a study of shared clonotypes between healthy human individuals. Concerning this clone itself: Its antigen is as yet unknown.

Findings of the study overall: Non-shared clonotypes were found to have lower generation probabilities than the clonotypes that were shared by all four of the sorted-subset donors. It was expected that sequencing depth would affect clonotype sharing among donors. Clonotype sharing across a few donors was observed for 4% to 5.5% of naive CD4 clonotypes.

Replicate PCRs from sorted subsets contained about 0.2 ug DNA, which is 30,000 to 35,000 T cell genomes. Here immunoSEQ multiplex PCR was the method, and the copy in TCRdb shows in-frame clones only, minus some. The table shows hundreds of thousands of clones, with 97% occurring only once. The sequencing sample was made of naive CD4+ T cells sorted from blood. Noted subset: CD45RA+ positively selected. The TCR sequence derives from a woman aged 25 to 39 in good health.

The CDR3 DNA reads TGTGCCAGCAGTGAAGATACACAATACAATGAGCAGTTCTTC. Translated: CASSEDTQYNEQFF. The chain uses TRBV2 and TRBJ2-1; no reliable D call. The V gene's germline CDR1 is SNHLY and CDR2 FYNNEI. Trimming removed 1 base from V and 4 bases from J, with 8 bases in between. The CDR3 consists of 14 residues.